This TCR beta chain is drawn from a study of somatic mutations in cytotoxic T cells in rheumatoid arthritis. Profiled with immunoSEQ multiplex PCR; TCRdb holds only in-frame clones, not every one. Among about 25,000 clones listed, roughly 74% were seen once. Regarding the study as a whole: The CD8+ clonality of rheumatoid arthritis patients increased with age, whereas that of healthy controls did not. The largest CD8+ clone made up over 20% of CD8+ cells in about an eighth of the roughly 65 patients.

The sample holds one count of this clone. What it recognizes is unknown. Trimming took 5 bases from V and 3 from J, leaving 13 bases between them. The CDR3 is made up of 14 amino acids. In germline, CDR1 is SEHNR, CDR2 FQNEAQ (reference sequence). The rearrangement uses TRBV7-9 and TRBJ2-5; possible D gene TRBD2, 6 bases. The sequenced sample was CD8+ T cells sorted from blood. This TCR derives from a woman under 30 in good health. The CDR3 DNA sequence: TGTGCCAGCAGCCCTGGGACTTCGAAAGAGACCCAGTACTTC. This gives the protein CASSPGTSKETQYF. Complete variable domain (other parts from reference TRBV7-9 and TRBJ2-5): DTGVSQNPRHKITKRGQNVTFRCDPISEHNRLYWYRQTLGQGPEFLTYFQNEAQLEKSRLLSDRFSAERPKGSFSTLEIQRTEQGDSAMYLCASSPGTSKETQYFGPGTRLLVL.